This T cell receptor (beta chain) was captured in a study of T cells in Graves' hyperthyroidism and ophthalmopathy. Study background: Pretreatment peripheral blood was obtained at initial diagnosis. Study findings and constraints: Blood samples included most of the expanded thyroid clonotypes exceeding 0.001.

This clonotype was observed a few times. Its antigen is not known. Germline V CDR1 and CDR2: MGHRA, YSYEKL. The CDR3 contains 15 residues. V lost 4 bases and J lost 7; bases outside the gene matches: 8. Amplified regions were TCR beta CDR3 sequences from RNA transcripts. First-round RT-PCR targeting the TCR CDR3 was performed with the HTBI primer set. TCRdb recomputed calls from the multiplex PCR reads with MiXCR, one row per CDR3 protein. Of some 500,000 distinct CDR3 sequences in the sample, under 15% were seen once. Sequenced input: blood. This receptor was taken from a woman aged 18-29 years with Graves' hyperthyroidism. The chain links TRBV4-1 to TRBJ2-1, with 9 bases that match TRBD1. In DNA, the CDR3 is TGCGCCAGCAGCCCGTTTACCGGGACAGGGAATGAGCAGTTCTTC. Protein: CASSPFTGTGNEQFF.